The 29 T cell receptor beta chains below come from one sample, sequenced in a study of cytomegalovirus exposure and HLA in healthy donors. The study ran its PCR with 60 Vbeta and 13 Jbeta primers. Method: immunoSEQ multiplex PCR; TCRdb's copy keeps in-frame clones and lacks some. This sample has under 250,000 clones, with approximately 79% found just once. Input material: PBMCs. The source is a man aged 45 to 65 in good health and CMV-seronegative.

This clone was seen just once. This chain connects TRBV5-1 to TRBJ2-7; a possible D gene is TRBD1 (5 bases). Germline CDR1 and CDR2: SGHRS and YFSETQ. This CDR3 contains 14 residues. Trimming removed 4 bases from V and 4 bases from J, with 15 bases in between. This CDR3 is CASSVTKGPYEQYF. CDR3 nucleotide sequence: TGCGCCAGCAGCGTTACTAAGGGGCCTTACGAGCAGTACTTC.

This sequence joins TRBV5-1 and TRBJ1-4; TRBD1 matches at 9 bases. Trimming cost V 4 bases and J 4 bases; bases outside gene matches: 5. The germline gives CDR1 SGHRS, CDR2 YFSETQ. This CDR3 region has 15 residues. The CDR3 protein is CASSKQGALNEKLFF. Here the CDR3 DNA reads TGCGCCAGCAGCAAACAGGGGGCTCTTAATGAAAAACTGTTTTTT.

This chain links TRBV19 with TRBJ1-5, with TRBD1 as a possible D gene (6 bases). The CDR3 is 16 amino acids. CDR1 is LNHDA, CDR2 SQIVND, per germline (reference sequence). Trimming removed 5 bases at V and 3 bases at J, with 17 bases between. In DNA form, the CDR3 reads TGTGCCAGTAGTCCCGGGGACAAAAGCCTCAATCAGCCCCAGCATTTT. Protein product: CASSPGDKSLNQPQHF.

The chain is built from TRBV5-1 and TRBJ2-7; 8 bases align to TRBD1. The V segment lost 3 bases and the J segment 1 base; nucleotides outside the gene matches: 6. This CDR3 contains 15 residues. Germline assignment: CDR1 SGHRS and CDR2 YFSETQ. CDR3 coding DNA: TGCGCCAGCAGCTACAGGGACAGGCCTTCCTACGAGCAGTACTTC. The encoded protein is CASSYRDRPSYEQYF.

V is TRBV29-1 and J is TRBJ2-7; no clear D gene. Trimming took off 7 bases at V and 0 bases at J, with 10 bases between the two ends. The CDR3 runs to 12 residues. Germline V gene lookup returns CDR1 SQVTM and CDR2 ANQGSEA. The CDR3 DNA follows: TGCAGCGCCCTGGGCCTCTCCTACGAGCAGTACTTC. It codes for CSALGLSYEQYF.

The chain recombines TRBV5-8 with TRBJ2-5, with 14 bases fitting TRBD2. The CDR3 is made up of 15 amino acids. Germline-derived CDR1 and CDR2 are SGHTS and YDEGEE. The junction had 2 bases not matched to a gene; V was cut back by 3 bases and J by 4 bases. CDR3 protein: CASSSTSGRAETQYF. The CDR3 DNA follows: TGTGCCAGCAGCTCGACTAGCGGGAGGGCAGAGACCCAGTACTTC.

DNA for the CDR3: TGTGCCAGCAGCGTGACAGGTCACACCTCTGGGGCCAACGTCCTGACTTTC. Its protein is CASSVTGHTSGANVLTF. The chain has TRBV9 and TRBJ2-6; possibly TRBD1 for D (6 bases). The CDR3 runs to 17 residues. Germline lookup yields CDR1 SGDLS and CDR2 YYNGEE. V dropped 2 bases and J dropped 0 bases, with 12 bases sitting between them.

The chain combines TRBV5-1 with TRBJ1-1; D ambiguous. V shed 0 bases and J shed 5 bases, with 14 bases lying between them. Germline assignment: CDR1 SGHRS and CDR2 YFSETQ. The CDR3 has 15 amino acids. The CDR3 DNA reads as TGCGCCAGCAGCTTGGATGTGGGCTCAGAGACTGAAGCTTTCTTT. Amino acid sequence: CASSLDVGSETEAFF.

The genes are TRBV2 and TRBJ2-1; TRBD2 agrees at 10 bases. The CDR3 is made up of 15 amino acids. V gave up 8 bases and J gave up 9 bases; unmatched junction bases: 13. CDR1 is SNHLY, CDR2 FYNNEI, per germline. This CDR3 is CASCFTSGALGEQFF. In nucleotides, the CDR3 is TGTGCCAGCTGTTTTACTAGCGGGGCCTTGGGTGAGCAGTTCTTC.

This chain uses TRBV5-4 with TRBJ2-5; possible D gene TRBD2, 6 bases. V lost 0 bases and J lost 2, with 11 bases in between. This CDR3 region has 15 residues. Germline loops: CDR1 SGHNT, CDR2 YYREEE (reference sequence). Here the CDR3 DNA reads TGTGCCAGCAGCTTGGGAGCGGGCCCTCAAGAGACCCAGTACTTC. Amino acids: CASSLGAGPQETQYF.

V gene TRBV4-1 combines with J gene TRBJ2-1; 7 bases are shared with TRBD2. The V and J ends lost 1 base and 9 bases, in that order; junction bases with no gene match: 12. From germline, CDR1 is MGHRA and CDR2 YSYEKL. The CDR3 is 16 amino acids. The CDR3 nucleotides are TGCGCCAGCAGCCAAGTTAGGCGCCTAGCGGACACTGAGCAGTTCTTC. Translation gives CASSQVRRLADTEQFF.

V is TRBV9 and J is TRBJ1-4, with D possibly TRBD1 on 5 matching bases. Germline-derived CDR1 and CDR2 are SGDLS and YYNGEE. Between the trimmed V and J ends, which lost 3 bases and 2 bases, there was a span of 8 bases. This CDR3 has 14 residues. The CDR3: CASSDGGTNEKLFF. Here the CDR3 DNA reads TGTGCCAGCAGCGACGGGGGGACTAATGAAAAACTGTTTTTT.

The rearrangement uses TRBV14 and TRBJ2-5; no firm D call. CDR1 SGHDN and CDR2 FVKESK come from the germline V gene. Deletions cut 3 bases from V and 5 bases from J, with 10 bases between. This CDR3 has 13 amino acids. The CDR3 DNA follows: TGTGCCAGCAGCCACCCCCTTGGCGAGACCCAGTACTTC. Protein sequence: CASSHPLGETQYF.

CDR3: CASSLALWEQYF. CDR3 coding DNA: TGTGCCAGCAGCCTGGCCTTGTGGGAGCAGTACTTC. The rearrangement links TRBV7-2 to TRBJ2-7; D unclear. Germline values: CDR1 SGHTA, CDR2 FQGNSA. V lost 5 bases and J 7 bases, leaving 12 bases between the germline ends. The CDR3 has 12 residues.

The V and J genes are TRBV11-3 and TRBJ2-7; 8 bases map to TRBD2. Germline values: CDR1 SGHNT, CDR2 YENEEA. V dropped 3 bases and J dropped 3; count of bases not matched to a gene: 7. The CDR3 is 15 amino acids. The CDR3 DNA is TGTGCCAGCAGCTTGGGTGATAGCGGGATCTACGAGCAGTACTTC. This sequence encodes CASSLGDSGIYEQYF.

This clone was counted once. J is TRBJ2-1 and V is TRBV4-2; 9 bases line up with TRBD2. The CDR3 spans 16 residues. Germline values: CDR1 LGHNA, CDR2 YNFKEQ. V gave up 2 bases and J gave up 0 bases; unmatched junction bases: 2. The CDR3: CASSQHSGSSYNEQFF. The CDR3 coding sequence is TGTGCCAGCAGCCAACATAGCGGGAGCTCCTACAATGAGCAGTTCTTC.

V is TRBV2 and J is TRBJ1-5; 7 positions match TRBD1. The CDR3 runs 14 residues. CDR1 and CDR2 (germline): SNHLY, FYNNEI. The J segment lost 4 bases and the V segment lost 6 bases, leaving 6 bases of the junction unmatched. Written as DNA, the CDR3 is TGTGCCAGCAGGGCAGGGGGGACAAATCAGCCCCAGCATTTT. As protein: CASRAGGTNQPQHF.

The chain couples TRBV9 to TRBJ2-2, with 8 bases lining up with TRBD2. The CDR3 loop spans 16 amino acids. The V segment lost 0 bases and the J segment 6 bases; nucleotides outside the gene matches: 7. CDR1 is SGDLS and CDR2 is YYNGEE in the germline V gene. CDR3 residues: CASSVVGTSLPGELFF. CDR3 nucleotide sequence: TGTGCCAGCAGCGTAGTAGGGACTAGTCTCCCCGGGGAGCTGTTTTTT.

The chain uses TRBV27 and TRBJ1-5; TRBD1 agrees at 7 bases. CDR3 length: 14 residues. In germline, CDR1 is MNHEY, CDR2 SMNVEV (reference sequence). V lost 6 bases and J lost 4; bases outside the gene matches: 6. Here the CDR3 DNA reads TGTGCCAGCAGCGGGACAGTGACAAATCAGCCCCAGCATTTT. Protein: CASSGTVTNQPQHF.

V is TRBV28 and J is TRBJ2-5; 12 bases are a match to TRBD2. With V trimmed by 6 bases and J by 2 bases, 10 bases remained unmatched. This CDR3 is 17 amino acids long. Germline-derived CDR1 and CDR2 are MDHEN and SYDVKM. The CDR3 DNA reads as TGTGCCAGCAGCCCTGTTGGGACTAGCGGGTTGCAAGAGACCCAGTACTTC. This sequence encodes CASSPVGTSGLQETQYF.

The chain employs TRBV7-2 and TRBJ2-7, with 7 bases aligning to TRBD1. CDR1 SGHTA and CDR2 FQGNSA come from the germline V gene. The CDR3 runs to 14 residues. Germline trimming cut 5 bases from V and 0 bases from J; bases unmatched to any gene: 4. The CDR3 loop reads CASSRDSSSYEQYF. For the CDR3, the DNA is TGTGCCAGCAGCCGGGACAGCAGCTCCTACGAGCAGTACTTC.

This clone appeared once. V gene TRBV4-1 combines with J gene TRBJ2-2; 10 bases are shared with TRBD1. The junction had 5 bases not matched to a gene; V was cut back by 2 bases and J by 2 bases. The CDR3 sequence is 17 residues long. CDR1 MGHRA and CDR2 YSYEKL come from the germline V gene. Written as DNA, the CDR3 is TGCGCCAGCAGCCAACCTGACAGGGGGCCTAACACCGGGGAGCTGTTTTTT. Translating gives CASSQPDRGPNTGELFF.

The CDR3 nucleotides read TGTGCCAGCAGTTTAGATGGTAGCGGGTGGTTCTCTGGGGCCAACGTCCTGACTTTC. It codes for CASSLDGSGWFSGANVLTF. V is TRBV27 and J is TRBJ2-6, with 7 bases fitting TRBD2. Germline V gives CDR1 MNHEY, CDR2 SMNVEV (reference sequence). Trimming removed 2 bases from V and 0 bases from J; junction bases left unmatched: 10. This CDR3 region has 19 residues. The entire variable domain, with the rest obtained from reference TRBV27 and TRBJ2-6, is as follows: EAQVTQNPRYLITVTGKKLTVTCSQNMNHEYMSWYRQDPGLGLRQIYYSMNVEVTDKGDVPEGYKVSRKEKRNFPLILESPSPNQTSLYFCASSLDGSGWFSGANVLTFGAGSRLTVL.

The CDR3 reads CASSELSSGSAYEQYF. CDR3 DNA sequence: TGTGCCAGCAGTGAATTATCTAGCGGGTCGGCCTACGAGCAGTACTTC. The rearrangement joins TRBV25-1 to TRBJ2-7, with 8 bases lining up with TRBD2. V shed 1 base and J 2 bases; nucleotides not matched to a gene: 7. CDR3 size: 16 residues. The germline V gene has CDR1 MGHDK and CDR2 SYGVNS.

The rearrangement uses TRBV5-1 and TRBJ2-7, with 7 bases lining up with TRBD1. The CDR3 has 16 amino acids. V lost 2 bases, J lost 4 bases, and 12 bases stayed unmatched. Germline CDR1 SGHRS, CDR2 YFSETQ. CDR3 loop: CASSFNRGATGYEQYF. The CDR3 DNA sequence: TGCGCCAGCAGCTTTAACAGGGGTGCGACAGGGTACGAGCAGTACTTC.

This clone was recorded only once. J is TRBJ1-1 and V is TRBV5-1; TRBD1 is a possible D gene (5 bases). CDR1 is SGHRS and CDR2 is YFSETQ in the germline V gene. Trimming left V 7 bases short and J 1 base short, with 14 bases between. This CDR3 comprises 14 residues. This CDR3 reads CASCEARENTEAFF. The DNA of the CDR3 is TGCGCCAGCTGCGAAGCCAGGGAGAACACTGAAGCTTTCTTT.

A few counts support this clone. The chain combines TRBV2 with TRBJ2-5; 11 bases fit TRBD2. Germline CDR1 is SNHLY and CDR2 is FYNNEI. With 1 base clipped from V and 6 bases from J, the junction kept 10 bases outside the gene matches. The length of the CDR3 is 17 residues. The CDR3 DNA follows: TGTGCCAGCAGTGAAGGGGGTAGCGGGAGGGCCGGGAAGACCCAGTACTTC. Encoded protein: CASSEGGSGRAGKTQYF. The entire variable domain, with the rest obtained from reference TRBV2 and TRBJ2-5, is as follows: EPEVTQTPSHQVTQMGQEVILRCVPISNHLYFYWYRQILGQKVEFLVSFYNNEISEKSEIFDDQFSVERPDGSNFTLKIRSTKLEDSAMYFCASSEGGSGRAGKTQYFGPGTRLLVL.

This clone turned up a few times. In DNA form, the CDR3 reads TGCAGCGTGGGGAAAAACAGGGGAAGGTGGACTGAAGCTTTCTTT. It specifies CSVGKNRGRWTEAFF. The chain joins TRBV29-1 to TRBJ1-1, with 7 nucleotides matching TRBD1. This CDR3 contains 15 residues. V shed 6 bases and J 5 bases; nucleotides not matched to a gene: 15. Germline CDR1 SQVTM, CDR2 ANQGSEA. Drawing the rest from reference TRBV29-1 and TRBJ1-1, the complete variable domain is SAVISQKPSRDICQRGTSLTIQCQVDSQVTMMFWYRQQPGQSLTLIATANQGSEATYESGFVIDKFPISRPNLTFSTLTVSNMSPEDSSIYLCSVGKNRGRWTEAFFGQGTRLTVV.

The chain recombines TRBV28 with TRBJ2-5; 11 positions agree with TRBD1. Trimming cost V 4 bases and J 1 base; bases outside gene matches: 5. This CDR3 is built from 16 residues. Germline V gene sequence: CDR1 MDHEN, CDR2 SYDVKM. This chain's CDR3 is CASSSPGTGGQETQYF. CDR3 coding DNA: TGTGCCAGCAGTTCCCCCGGGACAGGGGGCCAAGAGACCCAGTACTTC.